This entry lists 23 T cell receptor beta chains sequenced from one sample in a study of vaccination and CD4 T cells after COVID-19. No antigen is known for these receptors. As for treatment: roughly nine-day PBMC culture with coronavirus spike peptide pools or control peptides (ViraFEST assay). The Oncomine TCR Beta short-read assay was applied to DNA of cultured CD4+ T cells. MiXCR, run by TCRdb on the PCR reads, gives a single entry per CDR3 protein. The table lists 12,000 to 15,000 distinct CDR3 sequences, around 48% of them singletons. The sample comprised CD4+ T cells from blood, cultured in vitro. The receptors derive from a human donor who had recovered from COVID-19.

This clonotype showed up just a few times. The V and J genes are TRBV15 and TRBJ2-7, with a tentative D call TRBD1 (7 bases). Germline assignment: CDR1 LNHNV and CDR2 YYDKDF (reference sequence). The CDR3 covers 14 residues. V lost 0 bases, J lost 2 bases, and 8 bases lay in between. The CDR3 region is CATSRDRGAYEQYF. CDR3 DNA: TGTGCCACCAGCAGAGACAGGGGGGCCTACGAGCAGTACTTC.

This chain links TRBV4-2 with TRBJ1-4, with a possible D match to TRBD1 (6 bases). Germline CDR1 is LGHNA and CDR2 is YNFKEQ. Between the trimmed V and J ends, which lost 0 bases and 6 bases, there was a span of 11 bases. The CDR3 spans 15 residues. Here the CDR3 DNA reads TGTGCCAGCAGCCAAGAGCAGGGGATGGATGAAAAACTGTTTTTT. Translation gives CASSQEQGMDEKLFF.

V and J are TRBV11-2 and TRBJ2-7, with D perhaps TRBD1 (5 bases). CDR3 size: 13 residues. Trimming left V 3 bases short and J 2 bases short, with 8 bases between. Germline CDR1 reads SGHAT; CDR2 reads FQNNGV. CDR3 in DNA: TGTGCCAGCAGCTTGACAGCTACCTACGAGCAGTACTTC. The encoded protein is CASSLTATYEQYF.

V gene TRBV7-3 combines with J gene TRBJ1-1; no reliable D call. Trimming pared 4 bases from V and 1 base from J, leaving 4 bases between. The CDR3 runs 12 residues. Germline V gene lookup returns CDR1 SGHTA and CDR2 FQGTGA. CDR3 sequence (DNA): TGTGCCAGCAGCTCCCCGAACACTGAAGCTTTCTTT. Its translation is CASSSPNTEAFF.

By frequency in the sample, this clonotype is medium-sized (0.01 to 0.1%). The genes are TRBV7-2 and TRBJ1-2; the D is unclear. The V gene's germline CDR1 is SGHTA and CDR2 FQGNSA. The CDR3 has 13 residues. The ends were cut back, 1 base at V and 6 bases at J, with 9 bases in the middle. The CDR3 reads CASSLDLSNGYTF. As DNA, the CDR3 is TGTGCCAGCAGCTTAGATCTATCGAATGGCTACACCTTC.

V gene TRBV7-9 combines with J gene TRBJ2-2; D remains unclear. The CDR3 runs to 15 residues. V shed 3 bases and J shed 7 bases, with 15 bases lying between them. Germline V CDR1 and CDR2: SEHNR, FQNEAQ (reference sequence). The CDR3 loop is CASSFDSGMVGELFF. CDR3 nucleotide sequence: TGTGCCAGCAGCTTTGACTCTGGGATGGTCGGGGAGCTGTTTTTT.

The chain employs TRBV6-5 and TRBJ2-1, with TRBD1 matching 10 bases. Per the germline V gene, CDR1 is MNHEY and CDR2 is SVGAGI. CDR3 size: 17 residues. Trimming cost V 0 bases and J 2 bases; bases outside gene matches: 4. This chain's CDR3 is CASSYSIGQGAYNEQFF. The CDR3 bases are TGTGCCAGCAGTTACTCGATTGGACAGGGGGCCTACAATGAGCAGTTCTTC.

V gene TRBV28 combines with J gene TRBJ2-3; the D is unclear. V was clipped by 7 bases and J by 2 bases, with 7 bases between them. The CDR3 has 12 residues. CDR1 is MDHEN, CDR2 SYDVKM, per germline. The CDR3 region is CASKRSTDTQYF. The CDR3 bases are TGTGCCAGCAAACGGTCCACAGATACGCAGTATTTT.

This chain connects TRBV30 to TRBJ1-5, with 8 bases aligning to TRBD1. CDR1 GTSNPN and CDR2 SVGIG come from the germline V gene (reference sequence). V lost 7 bases, J lost 7 bases, and 9 bases stayed unmatched. This CDR3 is built from 13 residues. The DNA of the CDR3 is TGTGCCTACACAACAGGGGGAGACCAGCCCCAGCATTTT. Translating it yields CAYTTGGDQPQHF.

The rearrangement joins TRBV10-3 to TRBJ2-1, with a tentative D call TRBD1 (6 bases). Per the germline V gene, CDR1 is ENHRY and CDR2 is SYGVKD. Trimming took 8 bases from V and 6 from J, leaving 20 bases between them. This CDR3 has 15 residues. The CDR3 DNA reads TGTGCCATCGGCGCGTTACAGGGTGGGATCAATGAGCAGTTCTTC. It codes for CAIGALQGGINEQFF.

With respect to this clonotype: Mismatch with germline at one junction end may stem from a read error. This chain joins TRBV7-3 and TRBJ2-1; D remains unclear. The CDR3 loop spans 13 amino acids. Germline V gene data show CDR1 as SGHTA and CDR2 as FQGTGA. The CDR3 spells CASSVGSFNEQFF. CDR3 coding DNA: TGTGCCAGCAGCGTGGGCTCCTTCAATGAGCAGTTCTTC.

The chain links TRBV15 to TRBJ2-1, with D possibly matching TRBD2 (6 bases). The CDR3 runs 14 residues. V was pared by 5 bases and J by 4 bases, with 12 bases between. Germline loops: CDR1 LNHNV, CDR2 YYDKDF (reference sequence). Here the CDR3 reads CATSLGLFYNEQFF. The CDR3 DNA is TGTGCCACCAGCTTGGGACTTTTTTACAATGAGCAGTTCTTC.

The chain couples TRBV19 to TRBJ1-6, with D possibly matching TRBD1 (6 bases). Trimming left V 5 bases short and J 8 bases short, with 13 bases between. Germline CDR1 reads LNHDA; CDR2 reads SQIVND (reference sequence). CDR3 length: 14 amino acids. The DNA for the CDR3 is TGTGCCAGTAGTGTCAGGGGTAGGGATTCACCCCTCCACTTT. This sequence encodes CASSVRGRDSPLHF.

There are a few counts of this clonotype. This chain connects TRBV2 to TRBJ1-5, with D possibly TRBD1 on 6 matching bases. Deletions cut 9 bases from V and 5 bases from J, with 17 bases between. The CDR3 totals 14 residues. Germline loops: CDR1 SNHLY, CDR2 FYNNEI. The CDR3 reads CASHTGSLDQPQHF. In nucleotides, the CDR3 is TGTGCCAGTCATACAGGGTCACTGGATCAGCCCCAGCATTTT.

The rearrangement uses TRBV20-1 and TRBJ2-5; no reliable D call. Trimming removed 0 bases from V and 5 bases from J, with 13 bases in between. This CDR3 is 14 amino acids long. The germline CDR1 and CDR2 sequences are DFQATT and SNEGSKA (reference sequence). CDR3 region: CSARDYSGGETQYF. The DNA of the CDR3 is TGCAGTGCTAGAGATTACAGTGGTGGGGAGACCCAGTACTTC.

The chain recombines TRBV20-1 with TRBJ2-3, with TRBD2 identical over 7 bases. The CDR3 runs to 15 residues. J gave up 0 bases and V 3 bases, and 6 bases lay outside the gene matches. Germline assignment: CDR1 DFQATT and CDR2 SNEGSKA (reference sequence). The CDR3 here is CSASLGSGSTDTQYF. As DNA, the CDR3 is TGCAGTGCTAGTCTAGGTAGCGGGAGCACAGATACGCAGTATTTT.

This chain joins TRBV2 and TRBJ2-3; TRBD2 agrees at 11 bases. Trimming at V came to 8 bases and at J to 3 bases, leaving 7 bases not matched to a gene. Germline V gene data show CDR1 as SNHLY and CDR2 as FYNNEI. This CDR3 comprises 15 residues. CDR3 loop: CASQRTSGPTDTQYF. The DNA for the CDR3 is TGTGCCAGCCAGCGGACTAGCGGGCCAACAGATACGCAGTATTTT.

The chain couples TRBV5-1 to TRBJ2-5; 14 bases map to TRBD2. The germline V gene has CDR1 SGHRS and CDR2 YFSETQ. The CDR3 contains 16 residues. Unmatched junction bases numbered 2, after V lost 0 bases and J lost 4 bases. CDR3 in amino acids: CASSLGGTSGRETQYF. CDR3 nucleotide sequence: TGCGCCAGCAGCTTGGGTGGGACTAGCGGGAGAGAGACCCAGTACTTC.

V gene TRBV10-2 combines with J gene TRBJ1-1; 9 nucleotides agree with TRBD1. Germline CDR1 WSHSY, CDR2 SAAADI. V lost 2 bases, J lost 3 bases, and 4 bases stayed unmatched. This CDR3 comprises 15 residues. The CDR3 DNA follows: TGCGCCAGCAGTGAGGAGGGGACAGGGTACACTGAAGCTTTCTTT. Translating gives CASSEEGTGYTEAFF.

The chain uses TRBV11-3 and TRBJ1-3; TRBD1 is a possible D gene (6 bases). CDR1 is SGHNT and CDR2 is YENEEA in the germline V gene. V was cut by 4 bases and J by 2 bases, with 12 bases left in between. This CDR3 has 15 residues. CDR3 sequence reads: CASSSRGWTGNTIYF. The CDR3 DNA follows: TGTGCCAGCAGCTCCAGGGGCTGGACTGGAAACACCATATATTTT.

This clonotype occurred a few times. The chain has TRBV11-2 and TRBJ1-1, with TRBD1 matching over 9 bases. This CDR3 region has 15 residues. V dropped 5 bases and J dropped 6; count of bases not matched to a gene: 10. Germline CDR1 SGHAT, CDR2 FQNNGV. The CDR3 coding sequence is TGTGCCAGCAGCGTACAGGGGGCCAGCAGCGCTGAAGCTTTCTTT. Translation gives CASSVQGASSAEAFF.

This clonotype was counted a few times. The chain joins TRBV24-1 to TRBJ2-3; D is unclear. The germline CDR1 and CDR2 sequences are KGHDR and SFDVKD. CDR3 length: 12 amino acids. The V end was cut by 6 bases, the J end by 1 base, with 4 bases between. The DNA of the CDR3 is TGTGCCACCAGTCCAGGCACAGATACGCAGTATTTT. This translates into CATSPGTDTQYF.

In DNA form, the CDR3 reads TGCAGTGCTAGACTAGGAACAGATACGCAGTATTTT. Its translation is CSARLGTDTQYF. The chain couples TRBV20-1 to TRBJ2-3; D is uncertain. CDR1 is DFQATT and CDR2 is SNEGSKA in the germline V gene (reference sequence). The CDR3 is 12 amino acids. Trimming stripped 2 bases from V and 3 bases from J, with 6 bases between.